Detailed here is one TCR beta chain. As yet, its antigen is unknown. These data are taken from a study of vaccination and CD4 T cells after COVID-19. The CDR3 has 13 amino acids. Per germline, CDR1 SNHLY and CDR2 FYNNEI. V was shortened by 6 bases and J by 2 bases, with 8 bases between the two germline ends. At the Johns Hopkins FTIC core, DNA taken from cultured CD4+ T cells was sequenced by way of the Oncomine TCR Beta short-read assay. Each CDR3 protein gets one entry after TCRdb re-called the PCR reads with MiXCR. This sample has 13,000 to 15,000 distinct CDR3 sequences, with around half found just once. The treatment here: roughly ten-day PBMC culture with coronavirus spike peptide pools or control peptides (ViraFEST assay). ViraFEST used peptide pools to expand antigen-specific T cells, then sequenced TCRs. Study conclusions and caveats: Reactive clone data from convalescent patients indicated a median of approximately 90% appearing only post-vaccination.

The clonotype originates from a human donor who had recovered from COVID-19. This rearrangement joins TRBV2 to TRBJ2-1; unclear D gene. Material: CD4+ T cells from blood, cultured in vitro, obtained before SARS-CoV-2 vaccination. The CDR3: CASRSTTYNEQFF. CDR3 in DNA: TGTGCCAGCAGGTCTACCACCTACAATGAGCAGTTCTTC.